This T cell receptor beta chain was obtained from a study of CD8+CD57+ T cells in acquired aplastic anemia. The overall study: Yields of DNA that came from sorted CD4+ and CD8+ cells averaged roughly 3.2 ug.

Investigators profiled TCR beta VDJ and CDR3 from genomic DNA template. TCRdb redid the calling of the reads with MiXCR, one entry per CDR3 protein. This sample has just over 200,000 distinct CDR3 sequences, with 50% to 70% found just once. This clonotype was found a few times. Its antigen is not identified. Patients chosen for sequencing had shown CD8+CD57+ cell expansion by flow cytometry. Patients were untreated when blood was sampled. The V and J ends lost 6 bases and 0 bases, in that order; junction bases with no gene match: 6. The CDR3 totals 17 residues. Germline V gene sequence: CDR1 ENHRY, CDR2 SYGVKD. Study-wide findings and caveats: About 30 was the count of CD8+ CDR3 sequences that patients shared with controls. Between the patient and control groups, CD8+ Simpson's diversity did not differ significantly.

J is TRBJ2-2 and V is TRBV10-3; TRBD2 aligns across 11 bases. The sample taken for sequencing was sorted CD4+, CD8+, or CD8+CD57+ T cells (not recorded which) from PBMCs. The origin of this receptor is a human donor with aplastic anemia. CDR3 coding DNA: TGTGCCATCAGCGGGACTAGCGGAAGCGCGAACACCGGGGAGCTGTTTTTT. Protein sequence: CAISGTSGSANTGELFF.